The present T cell receptor (beta chain) was sequenced within a study of cytomegalovirus exposure and HLA in healthy donors. With respect to this clone: Its antigen is not identified.

With 60 Vbeta and 13 Jbeta primers, the PCR was carried out. Libraries were prepared by immunoSEQ multiplex PCR; TCRdb keeps only in-frame clonotypes and omits some of them. The table includes nearly 80,000 clones, around three quarters detected once. Notes on the study in general: DRB1 showed the most TCR associations and HLA-C the fewest in a later analysis, as rates varied by HLA locus. Being productive about 90% or about 30% of the time was typical of most TCR beta V segments in an earlier analysis. Further analysis was carried out later, and it showed several of the most significant clusters appearing linked to common viral pathogens.

This CDR3 has 13 residues. The V end was cut by 5 bases, the J end by 0 bases, with 7 bases between. In germline, CDR1 is SEHNR, CDR2 FQNEAQ (reference sequence). This TCR came from a woman in her 40s in good health and CMV-seropositive. The sequenced material came from PBMCs. The chain couples TRBV7-9 to TRBJ1-2; no clear D gene. The CDR3 DNA reads TGTGCCAGCAGCAAACAAGCTAACTATGGCTACACCTTC. Encoded protein: CASSKQANYGYTF.